This is a list of T cell receptor beta chains from one sample in a study of T cell repertoires in cytomegalovirus infection. TCRdb re-analysed the reads in MiXCR, keeping a single row per CDR3 protein. The sample holds about 680,000 distinct CDR3 sequences, 20% to 25% seen once. The sequenced sample consisted of CD8+ T cells from PBMCs. The receptors stem from a human donor in good health (CMV status not recorded). Some clones in this sample may be carry-over from other donors' samples. Both conserved end residues are part of each CDR3. The D gene is left open where the match is weak. Some rows mark clone size as missing; the rest say once, few, many or name a class of expanded clone.

size: .
D: TRBD1
V: TRBV9
J: TRBJ2-2
CDR3: CASSVRTGGHGELFF
DNA: TGTGCCAGCAGCGTACGGACAGGAGGCCACGGGGAGCTGTTTTTT

size: .
D: TRBD1
V: TRBV7-9
J: TRBJ2-5
CDR3: CASTPQGKEETQYF
DNA: TGTGCCAGCACCCCACAGGGGAAAGAAGAGACCCAGTACTTC

size: .
D: .
V: TRBV4-1
J: TRBJ1-2
CDR3: CASSQGDVYGYTF
DNA: TGCGCCAGCAGCCAAGGGGACGTGTATGGCTACACCTTC

size: .
D: .
V: TRBV20-1
J: TRBJ1-2
CDR3: CSARDMGRANYGYTF
DNA: TGCAGTGCTAGAGATATGGGCAGGGCAAACTATGGCTACACCTTC

size: many
D: .
V: TRBV12-3/TRBV12-4
J: TRBJ2-7
CDR3: CASSLVSGFGGSYEQYF
DNA: TGTGCCAGCAGTTTAGTATCTGGGTTCGGGGGCTCCTACGAGCAGTACTTC

size: .
D: .
V: TRBV28
J: TRBJ2-5
CDR3: CANSHREEETQYF
DNA: TGTGCCAACAGCCACCGGGAAGAAGAGACCCAGTACTTC

size: .
D: .
V: TRBV20-1
J: TRBJ1-1
CDR3: CSAVGGRGTEAFF
DNA: TGCAGTGCTGTTGGGGGTCGGGGCACTGAAGCTTTCTTT

size: .
D: TRBD1
V: TRBV29-1
J: TRBJ2-1
CDR3: CSVRDRGEQFF
DNA: TGCAGCGTCAGGGACAGGGGGGAGCAGTTCTTC

size: .
D: .
V: TRBV6-1
J: TRBJ2-1
CDR3: CASSDFPGSSYNEQFF
DNA: TGTGCCAGCAGTGATTTCCCCGGGTCATCCTACAATGAGCAGTTCTTC

size: many
D: TRBD2
V: TRBV7-6
J: TRBJ2-7
CDR3: CASSFRGGEQYF
DNA: TGTGCCAGCAGCTTCCGGGGGGGCGAGCAGTACTTC

size: many
D: TRBD2
V: TRBV6-1
J: TRBJ2-3
CDR3: CASSDLLASSTDTQYF
DNA: TGTGCCAGCAGTGACCTACTAGCGTCTAGCACAGATACGCAGTATTTT

size: .
D: .
V: TRBV5-6
J: TRBJ1-6
CDR3: CASSLPGPYNSPLHF
DNA: TGTGCCAGCAGCCTACCGGGACCCTATAATTCACCCCTCCACTTT

size: many
D: .
V: TRBV7-8
J: TRBJ2-2
CDR3: CASSLNRPLNTGELFF
DNA: TGTGCCAGCAGCTTGAATAGGCCTTTGAACACCGGGGAGCTGTTTTTT

size: .
D: .
V: TRBV15
J: TRBJ1-5
CDR3: CATSRDRPGGQPQHF
DNA: TGTGCCACCAGCAGAGATCGGCCCGGTGGTCAGCCCCAGCATTTT

size: .
D: TRBD1
V: TRBV29-1
J: TRBJ2-1
CDR3: CSSFNRGLNEQFF
DNA: TGCAGCTCCTTCAACAGGGGTCTAAATGAGCAGTTCTTC

size: .
D: .
V: TRBV12-3/TRBV12-4
J: TRBJ2-5
CDR3: CASSPPGTETQYF
DNA: TGTGCCAGCAGTCCACCGGGGACGGAGACCCAGTACTTC

size: few
D: .
V: TRBV28
J: TRBJ1-2
CDR3: CASSLPESLRVTGYTF
DNA: TGTGCCAGCAGTTTACCAGAATCCTTGAGAGTCACTGGCTACACCTTC

size: many
D: .
V: TRBV7-9
J: TRBJ1-2
CDR3: CASSLGTGDNYGYTF
DNA: TGTGCCAGCAGCTTAGGAACGGGAGACAACTATGGCTACACCTTC

size: few
D: TRBD1
V: TRBV6-5
J: TRBJ2-2
CDR3: CASTARDRGPGELFF
DNA: TGTGCCAGCACCGCCCGGGACAGGGGTCCCGGGGAGCTGTTTTTT

size: few
D: .
V: TRBV5-5
J: TRBJ1-2
CDR3: CASRGSNYGYTF
DNA: TGTGCCAGCAGGGGGTCTAACTATGGCTACACCTTC

size: .
D: TRBD2
V: TRBV4-1
J: TRBJ2-3
CDR3: CASSKGTSPTDTQYF
DNA: TGCGCCAGCAGCAAAGGGACTAGCCCCACAGATACGCAGTATTTT

size: many
D: TRBD1
V: TRBV12-3/TRBV12-4
J: TRBJ2-1
CDR3: CASSPSDRGEDEQFF
DNA: TGTGCCAGCAGTCCTTCGGACAGGGGAGAGGATGAGCAGTTCTTC

size: few
D: .
V: TRBV13
J: TRBJ2-1
CDR3: CASSLEGGPSYNEQFF
DNA: TGTGCCAGCAGCTTAGAGGGGGGCCCCTCCTACAATGAGCAGTTCTTC

size: .
D: TRBD1
V: TRBV28
J: TRBJ2-1
CDR3: CASSLLRQGYYNEQFF
DNA: TGTGCCAGCAGTTTACTCAGACAGGGGTACTACAATGAGCAGTTCTTC

size: .
D: .
V: TRBV6-2/TRBV6-3
J: TRBJ2-1
CDR3: CASTYFGGWRFF
DNA: TGTGCCAGCACCTATTTCGGGGGATGGCGGTTCTTC

size: many
D: TRBD1
V: TRBV7-6
J: TRBJ1-1
CDR3: CASSLYLWDRAAPGTEAFF
DNA: TGTGCCAGCAGCTTATACTTGTGGGACAGGGCGGCCCCGGGCACTGAAGCTTTCTTT

size: many
D: TRBD1
V: TRBV7-8
J: TRBJ2-1
CDR3: CAVKDRGTYNEQFF
DNA: TGTGCCGTCAAGGACAGGGGAACCTACAATGAGCAGTTCTTC

size: .
D: .
V: TRBV20-1
J: TRBJ2-7
CDR3: CSARTQETYEQYF
DNA: TGCAGTGCCAGAACGCAGGAGACCTACGAGCAGTACTTC

size: many
D: .
V: TRBV7-9
J: TRBJ2-3
CDR3: CASSLWTVQDTQYF
DNA: TGTGCCAGCAGCCTCTGGACCGTCCAGGATACGCAGTATTTT

size: .
D: .
V: TRBV4-1
J: TRBJ2-2
CDR3: CASSQVYGPGELFF
DNA: TGCGCCAGCAGCCAAGTTTACGGCCCCGGGGAGCTGTTTTTT